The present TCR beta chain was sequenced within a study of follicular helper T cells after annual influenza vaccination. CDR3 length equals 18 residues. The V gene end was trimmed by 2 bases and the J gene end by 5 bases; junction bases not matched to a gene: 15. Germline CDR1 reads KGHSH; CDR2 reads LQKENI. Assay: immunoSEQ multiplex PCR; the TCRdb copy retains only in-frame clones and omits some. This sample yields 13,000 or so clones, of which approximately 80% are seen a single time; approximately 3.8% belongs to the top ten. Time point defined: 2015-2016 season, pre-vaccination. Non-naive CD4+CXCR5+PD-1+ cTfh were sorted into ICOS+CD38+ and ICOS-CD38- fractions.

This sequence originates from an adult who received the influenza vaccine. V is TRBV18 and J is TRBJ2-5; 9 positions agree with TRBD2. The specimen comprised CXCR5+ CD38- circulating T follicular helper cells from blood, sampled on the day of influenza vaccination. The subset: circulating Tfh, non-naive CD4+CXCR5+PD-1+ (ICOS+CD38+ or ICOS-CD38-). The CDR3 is CASSPAGLAWRNRETQYF. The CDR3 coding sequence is TGTGCCAGCTCACCAGCGGGACTAGCCTGGAGGAATAGGGAGACCCAGTACTTC.